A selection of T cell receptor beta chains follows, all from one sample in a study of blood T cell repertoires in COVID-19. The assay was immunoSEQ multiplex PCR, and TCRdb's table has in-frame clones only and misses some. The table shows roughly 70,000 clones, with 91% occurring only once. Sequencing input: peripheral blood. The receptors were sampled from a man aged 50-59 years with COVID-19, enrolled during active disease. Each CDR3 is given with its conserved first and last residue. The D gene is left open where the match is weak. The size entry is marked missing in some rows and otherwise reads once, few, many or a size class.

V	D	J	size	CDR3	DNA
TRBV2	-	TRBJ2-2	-	CASSENRVSGVATGELFF	TGTGCCAGCAGTGAAAATCGCGTGTCGGGAGTGGCGACCGGGGAGCTGTTTTTT
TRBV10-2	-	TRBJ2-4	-	CASSEFLRDIQYF	TGCGCCAGCAGTGAATTCCTTCGGGACATTCAGTACTTC
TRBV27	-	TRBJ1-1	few	CASSYSGFNPEAFF	TGTGCCAGCAGTTACTCAGGGTTTAACCCTGAAGCTTTCTTT
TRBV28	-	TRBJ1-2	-	CASTPFGGSDYGYTF	TGTGCCAGCACTCCTTTTGGTGGTTCGGACTATGGCTACACCTTC
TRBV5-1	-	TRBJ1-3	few	CASRERAGRNTIYF	TGCGCCAGCAGAGAGAGGGCAGGCCGAAACACCATATATTTT
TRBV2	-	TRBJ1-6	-	CASSREGSSPLHF	TGTGCCAGCAGCCGGGAGGGGTCTTCACCCCTCCACTTT
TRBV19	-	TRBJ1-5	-	CASSMGNSAGQPQHF	TGTGCCAGTAGTATGGGGAACAGTGCGGGTCAGCCCCAGCATTTT
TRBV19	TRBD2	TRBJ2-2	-	CASRMVGGPNTGELFF	TGTGCCAGTAGAATGGTGGGAGGGCCGAACACCGGGGAGCTGTTTTTT
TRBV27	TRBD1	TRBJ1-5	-	CASSLYSDRGREPQHF	TGTGCCAGCAGTTTATATTCGGACAGGGGGAGGGAGCCCCAGCATTTT
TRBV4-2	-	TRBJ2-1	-	CASSHLLANHNEQFF	TGTGCCAGCAGCCATCTCCTAGCGAACCACAATGAGCAGTTCTTC
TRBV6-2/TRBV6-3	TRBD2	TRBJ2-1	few	CASSYGLAETYNEQFF	TGTGCCAGCAGTTACGGTCTAGCGGAGACCTACAATGAGCAGTTCTTC
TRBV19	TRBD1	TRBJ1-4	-	CASSDRGHGEKLFF	TGTGCCAGTAGCGACAGGGGGCATGGCGAAAAACTGTTTTTT
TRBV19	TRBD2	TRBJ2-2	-	CASRRGAGGPLGGELFF	TGTGCCAGTAGAAGAGGGGCGGGAGGGCCTTTAGGCGGGGAGCTGTTTTTT
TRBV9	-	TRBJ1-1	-	CASSVAGNTEAFF	TGTGCCAGCAGCGTAGCAGGGAACACTGAAGCTTTCTTT
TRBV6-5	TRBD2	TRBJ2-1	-	CASSYSSGRFNNEQFF	TGTGCCAGCAGTTACTCTAGCGGGAGGTTTAACAATGAGCAGTTCTTC
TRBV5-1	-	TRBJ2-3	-	CASSPSTEFYTDTQYF	TGCGCCAGCAGCCCTTCAACAGAGTTTTACACAGATACGCAGTATTTT
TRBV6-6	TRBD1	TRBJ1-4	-	CASSPRGQGIEAEKLFF	TGTGCCAGCAGTCCTAGGGGACAGGGTATCGAGGCTGAAAAACTGTTTTTT
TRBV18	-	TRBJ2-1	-	CASSPPGTQPGDEQFF	TGTGCCAGCTCACCACCCGGGACTCAACCCGGGGATGAGCAGTTCTTC
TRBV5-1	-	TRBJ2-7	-	CASSGQGYEQYF	TGCGCCAGCAGCGGGCAAGGCTACGAGCAGTACTTC
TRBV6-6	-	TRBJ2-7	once	CASSHSSYEQYF	TGTGCCAGCAGCCACTCTAGCTACGAGCAGTACTTC
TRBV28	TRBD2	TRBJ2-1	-	CASRLREGRNEQFF	TGTGCCAGCAGACTTCGGGAGGGCCGGAATGAGCAGTTCTTC
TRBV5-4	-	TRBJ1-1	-	CASSLEQKNTEAFF	TGTGCCAGCAGCTTGGAACAAAAGAACACTGAAGCTTTCTTT
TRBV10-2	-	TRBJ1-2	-	CASSPLRVPNYGYTF	TGCGCCAGCAGCCCCCTCCGGGTCCCGAACTATGGCTACACCTTC
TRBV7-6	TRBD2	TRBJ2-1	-	CASSFLLAGDNEQFF	TGTGCCAGCAGCTTTTTGCTAGCGGGAGACAATGAGCAGTTCTTC
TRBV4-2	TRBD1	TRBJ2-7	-	CASSPWAGGEQYF	TGTGCCAGCAGCCCGTGGGCAGGGGGTGAGCAGTACTTC
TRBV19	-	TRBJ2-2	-	CASSIISRGGELFF	TGTGCCAGTAGTATCATCAGTCGGGGCGGGGAGCTGTTTTTT
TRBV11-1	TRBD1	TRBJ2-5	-	CASSRTGGTETQYF	TGTGCCAGCAGCCGGACAGGGGGCACAGAGACCCAGTACTTC
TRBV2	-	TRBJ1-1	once	CASSGQLNTEAFF	TGTGCCAGCAGTGGACAGCTGAACACTGAAGCTTTCTTT
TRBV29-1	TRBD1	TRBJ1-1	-	CSVEPGTGGTEAFF	TGCAGCGTTGAACCCGGGACAGGGGGCACTGAAGCTTTCTTT
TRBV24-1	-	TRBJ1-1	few	CATSDKRGEAFF	TGTGCCACCAGTGACAAGAGGGGGGAAGCTTTCTTT
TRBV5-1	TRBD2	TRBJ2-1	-	CASSATSGGNNEQFF	TGCGCCAGCAGCGCAACTAGCGGGGGGAACAATGAGCAGTTCTTC
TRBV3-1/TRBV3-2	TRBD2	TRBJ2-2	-	CASSHRGLAGDTGELFF	TGTGCCAGCAGCCATCGCGGACTAGCGGGGGACACCGGGGAGCTGTTTTTT
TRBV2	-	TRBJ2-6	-	CASSGPRQSSGANVLTF	TGTGCCAGCAGTGGGCCCAGACAAAGCTCTGGGGCCAACGTCCTGACTTTC
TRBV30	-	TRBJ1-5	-	CALRSGISNQPQHF	TGTGCCCTGAGGTCGGGGATTAGCAATCAGCCCCAGCATTTT
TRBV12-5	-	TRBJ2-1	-	CASGERSNEQFF	TGTGCTAGTGGGGAGAGGTCGAATGAGCAGTTCTTC
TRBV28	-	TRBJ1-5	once	CASRTPNQPQHF	TGTGCCAGCAGGACACCTAATCAGCCCCAGCATTTT
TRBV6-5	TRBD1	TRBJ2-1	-	CASSRDRGNEQFF	TGTGCCAGCAGTAGGGACAGGGGGAATGAGCAGTTCTTC
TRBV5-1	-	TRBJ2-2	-	CASTSGTPTGELFF	TGCGCCAGCACGTCCGGGACACCCACCGGGGAGCTGTTTTTT
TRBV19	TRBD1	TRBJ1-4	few	CASSISTGGAGQGEKLFF	TGTGCCAGTAGTATTTCGACAGGGGGCGCCGGCCAAGGAGAAAAACTGTTTTTT
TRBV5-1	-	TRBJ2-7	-	CASSLATGSSYEQYF	TGCGCCAGCAGCTTGGCCACGGGGAGCTCCTACGAGCAGTACTTC
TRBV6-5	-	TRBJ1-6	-	CASSPGEFNSPLHF	TGTGCCAGCAGTCCAGGGGAATTTAATTCACCCCTCCACTTT
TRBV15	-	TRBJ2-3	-	CATSEPPTDTQYF	TGTGCCACCAGCGAGCCCCCCACAGATACGCAGTATTTT
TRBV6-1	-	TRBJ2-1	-	CASSERVNEQFF	TGTGCCAGCAGTGAACGGGTCAATGAGCAGTTCTTC
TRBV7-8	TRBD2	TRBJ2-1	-	CASSLYGRKSYNEQFF	TGTGCCAGCAGCTTGTACGGGAGGAAGTCCTACAATGAGCAGTTCTTC
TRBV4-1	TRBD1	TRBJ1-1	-	CASSLEPGQGAGSTEAFF	TGCGCCAGCAGCCTAGAACCGGGACAGGGGGCTGGGAGCACTGAAGCTTTCTTT
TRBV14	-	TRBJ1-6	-	CASSQEPGNSPLHF	TGTGCCAGCAGCCAAGAGCCAGGGAATTCACCCCTCCACTTT
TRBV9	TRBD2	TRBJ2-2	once	CASSGNIAGGKDGELFF	TGTGCCAGCAGCGGAAACATAGCGGGAGGAAAGGACGGGGAGCTGTTTTTT
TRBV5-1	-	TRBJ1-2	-	CASSLAPDSYYGYTF	TGCGCCAGCAGCTTGGCTCCCGACAGCTACTATGGCTACACCTTC
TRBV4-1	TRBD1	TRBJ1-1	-	CASSPPEGDSTEAFF	TGCGCCAGCAGCCCCCCCGAGGGGGACAGCACTGAAGCTTTCTTT
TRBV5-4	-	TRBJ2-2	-	CASSLYGYRELFF	TGTGCCAGCAGCTTGTACGGGTACCGGGAGCTGTTTTTT
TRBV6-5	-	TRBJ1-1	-	CASSGLMNIEAFF	TGTGCCAGCTCAGGACTTATGAACATTGAAGCTTTCTTT
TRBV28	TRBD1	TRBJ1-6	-	CASSLGTAGDSYNSPLHF	TGTGCCAGCAGTCTTGGGACAGCCGGGGACTCCTATAATTCACCCCTCCACTTT
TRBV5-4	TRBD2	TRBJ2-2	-	CASSDPRDYTGELFF	TGTGCCAGCAGCGACCCCCGGGACTATACCGGGGAGCTGTTTTTT
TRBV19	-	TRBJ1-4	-	CASSSLGEATNEKLFF	TGTGCCAGTAGTAGTCTCGGAGAGGCAACTAATGAAAAACTGTTTTTT
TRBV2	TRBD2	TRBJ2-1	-	CASSRSLSLAGEGDEQFF	TGTGCCAGCAGCCGGTCCCTTTCCCTAGCGGGAGAGGGTGATGAGCAGTTCTTC